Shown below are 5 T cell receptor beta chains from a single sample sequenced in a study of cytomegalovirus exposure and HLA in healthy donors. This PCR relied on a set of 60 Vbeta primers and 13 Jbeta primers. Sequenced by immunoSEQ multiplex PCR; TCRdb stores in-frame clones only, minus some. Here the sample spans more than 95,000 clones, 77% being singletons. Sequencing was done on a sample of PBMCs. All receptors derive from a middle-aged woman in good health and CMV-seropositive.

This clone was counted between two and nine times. CDR3 in DNA: TGTGCCAGCAGCAAACTGGATCAGGGGGTGGACTATGGCTACACCTTC. Protein sequence: CASSKLDQGVDYGYTF. The chain uses TRBV9 and TRBJ1-2; the match to TRBD1 covers 7 bases. Germline CDR1 reads SGDLS; CDR2 reads YYNGEE. This CDR3 is 16 amino acids long. J was trimmed by 3 bases and V by 4 bases; bases with no gene match: 12.

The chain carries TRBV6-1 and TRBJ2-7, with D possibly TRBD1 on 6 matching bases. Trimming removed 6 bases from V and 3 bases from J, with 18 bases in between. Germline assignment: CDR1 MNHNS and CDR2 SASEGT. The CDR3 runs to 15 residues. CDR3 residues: CASRPTGTPFYEQYF. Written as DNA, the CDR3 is TGTGCCAGCAGACCAACCGGGACACCGTTCTACGAGCAGTACTTC.

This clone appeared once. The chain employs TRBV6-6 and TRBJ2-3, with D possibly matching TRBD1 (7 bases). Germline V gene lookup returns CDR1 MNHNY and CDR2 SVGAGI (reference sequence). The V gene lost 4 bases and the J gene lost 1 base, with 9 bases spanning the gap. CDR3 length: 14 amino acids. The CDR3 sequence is CASSSRGGTDTQYF. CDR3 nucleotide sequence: TGTGCCAGCAGTTCCAGGGGGGGCACAGATACGCAGTATTTT.

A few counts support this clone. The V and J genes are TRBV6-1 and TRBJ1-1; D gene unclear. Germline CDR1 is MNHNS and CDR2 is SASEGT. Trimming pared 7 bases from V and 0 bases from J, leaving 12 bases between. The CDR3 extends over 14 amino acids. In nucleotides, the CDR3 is TGTGCCAGCAAAGCCTCCAATTTGAACACTGAAGCTTTCTTT. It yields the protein CASKASNLNTEAFF.

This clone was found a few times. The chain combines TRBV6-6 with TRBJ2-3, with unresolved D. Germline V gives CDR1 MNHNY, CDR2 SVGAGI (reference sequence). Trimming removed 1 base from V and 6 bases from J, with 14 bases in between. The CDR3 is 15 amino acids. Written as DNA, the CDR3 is TGTGCCAGCAGTTACTTCCAGTGGGCGTGGGATACGCAGTATTTT. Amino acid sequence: CASSYFQWAWDTQYF.